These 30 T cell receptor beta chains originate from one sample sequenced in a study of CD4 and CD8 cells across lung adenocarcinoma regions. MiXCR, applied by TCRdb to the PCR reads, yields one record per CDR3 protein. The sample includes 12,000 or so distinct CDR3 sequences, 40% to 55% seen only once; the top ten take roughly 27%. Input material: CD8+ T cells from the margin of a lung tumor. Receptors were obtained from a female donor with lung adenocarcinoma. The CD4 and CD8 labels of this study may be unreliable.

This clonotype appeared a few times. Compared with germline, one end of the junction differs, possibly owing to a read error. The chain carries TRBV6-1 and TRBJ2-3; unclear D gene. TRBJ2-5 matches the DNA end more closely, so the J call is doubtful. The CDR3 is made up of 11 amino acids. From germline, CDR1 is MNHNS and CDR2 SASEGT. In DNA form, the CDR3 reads TGTGCCAGCCGAAGCAAAGATACCCAGTACTTC. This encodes CASRSKDTQYF.

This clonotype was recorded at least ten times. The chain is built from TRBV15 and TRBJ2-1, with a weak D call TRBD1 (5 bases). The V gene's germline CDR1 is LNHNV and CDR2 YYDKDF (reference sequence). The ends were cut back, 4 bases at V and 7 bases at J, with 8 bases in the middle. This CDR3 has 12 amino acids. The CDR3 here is CATSTRVNEQFF. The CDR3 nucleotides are TGTGCCACCAGCACCAGGGTTAATGAGCAGTTCTTC.

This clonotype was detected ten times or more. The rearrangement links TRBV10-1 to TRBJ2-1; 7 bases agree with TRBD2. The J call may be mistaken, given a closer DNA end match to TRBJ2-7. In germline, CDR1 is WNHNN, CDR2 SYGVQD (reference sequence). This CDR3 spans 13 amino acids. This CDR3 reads CASGRGLLLEQYF. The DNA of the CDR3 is TGCGCCAGCGGGAGGGGCTTGCTACTCGAGCAGTACTTC.

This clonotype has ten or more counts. The CDR3: CASSLWGGFYGYTF. CDR3 sequence (DNA): TGTGCCAGCAGTTTATGGGGGGGATTCTATGGCTACACCTTC. This chain links TRBV12-3 or TRBV12-4 with TRBJ1-2; TRBD1 might be the D (5 bases). V was trimmed by 2 bases and J by 4 bases, leaving 11 bases between them. This CDR3 spans 14 amino acids.

CDR3 DNA: TGCGCCAGCAGCTGGGGAGGGGGGGCGGACACAGATACGCAGTATTTT. This gives the protein CASSWGGGADTDTQYF. The chain uses TRBV5-1 and TRBJ2-3; maybe TRBD2 (7 bases). The V gene's germline CDR1 is SGHRS and CDR2 YFSETQ. The CDR3 runs to 16 residues. V lost 3 bases and J lost 2, with 16 bases in between.

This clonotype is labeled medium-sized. Here the CDR3 reads CASSGQGTDTQYF. Written as DNA, the CDR3 is TGCGCCAGCAGCGGACAGGGAACAGATACGCAGTATTTT. The chain uses TRBV10-1 and TRBJ2-3; 8 bases are a match to TRBD1. Trimming removed 6 bases from V and 3 bases from J; junction bases left unmatched: 2. Looked up from germline, CDR1 is WNHNN and CDR2 is SYGVQD (reference sequence). The CDR3 spans 13 residues.

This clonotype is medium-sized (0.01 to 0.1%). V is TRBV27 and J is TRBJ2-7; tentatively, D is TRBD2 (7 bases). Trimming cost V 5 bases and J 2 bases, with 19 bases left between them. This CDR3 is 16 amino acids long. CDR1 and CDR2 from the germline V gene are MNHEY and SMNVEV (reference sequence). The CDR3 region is CASSNLGRGATYEQYF. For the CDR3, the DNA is TGTGCCAGCAGTAACTTAGGTCGGGGGGCAACCTACGAGCAGTACTTC.

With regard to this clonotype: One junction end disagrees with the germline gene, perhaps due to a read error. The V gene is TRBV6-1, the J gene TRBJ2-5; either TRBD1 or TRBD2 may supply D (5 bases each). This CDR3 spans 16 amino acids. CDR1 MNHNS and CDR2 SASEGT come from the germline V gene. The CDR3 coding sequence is TGTGCCAGCAGGGGGGAAGAGGGCTTGGGCACAGAGACCCAGTATTTC. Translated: CASRGEEGLGTETQYF.

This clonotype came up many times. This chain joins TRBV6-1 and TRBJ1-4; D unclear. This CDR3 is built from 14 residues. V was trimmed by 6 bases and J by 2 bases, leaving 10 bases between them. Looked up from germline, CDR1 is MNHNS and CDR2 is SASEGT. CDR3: CASRGIGTNEKLFF. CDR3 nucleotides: TGTGCCAGCAGGGGAATAGGGACTAATGAAAAACTGTTTTTT.

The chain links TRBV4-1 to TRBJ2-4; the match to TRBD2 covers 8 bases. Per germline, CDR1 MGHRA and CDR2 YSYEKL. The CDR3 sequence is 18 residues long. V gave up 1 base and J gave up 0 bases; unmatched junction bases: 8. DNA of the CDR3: TGCGCCAGCAGCCAAGCAGACGGGGGGGGGGGAGCCAAAAACATTCAGTACTTC. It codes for CASSQADGGGGAKNIQYF.

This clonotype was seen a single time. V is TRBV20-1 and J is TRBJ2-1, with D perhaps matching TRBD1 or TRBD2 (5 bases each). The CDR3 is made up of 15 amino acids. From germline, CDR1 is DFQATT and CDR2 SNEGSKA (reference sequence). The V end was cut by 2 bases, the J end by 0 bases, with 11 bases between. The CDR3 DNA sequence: TGCAGTGCTAGAAAAGGGACGGGCTCCTACAATGAGCAGTTCTTC. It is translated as CSARKGTGSYNEQFF.

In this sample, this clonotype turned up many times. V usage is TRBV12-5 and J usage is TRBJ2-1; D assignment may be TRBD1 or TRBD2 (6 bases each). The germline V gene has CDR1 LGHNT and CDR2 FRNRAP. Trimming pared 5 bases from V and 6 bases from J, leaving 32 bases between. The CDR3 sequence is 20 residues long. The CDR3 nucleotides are TGTGCTAGTGGTCTCGTGGGGGGCGGCCCATATAGTGCGTATCCCAATGAGCAGTTCTTC. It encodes CASGLVGGGPYSAYPNEQFF.

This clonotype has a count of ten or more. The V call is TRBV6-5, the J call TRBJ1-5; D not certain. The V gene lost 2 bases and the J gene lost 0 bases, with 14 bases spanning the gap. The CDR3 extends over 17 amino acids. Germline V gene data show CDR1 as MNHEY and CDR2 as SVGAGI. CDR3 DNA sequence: TGTGCCAGCAGTTACGTGGCCCCACGGTATAGCAATCAGCCCCAGCATTTT. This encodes CASSYVAPRYSNQPQHF.

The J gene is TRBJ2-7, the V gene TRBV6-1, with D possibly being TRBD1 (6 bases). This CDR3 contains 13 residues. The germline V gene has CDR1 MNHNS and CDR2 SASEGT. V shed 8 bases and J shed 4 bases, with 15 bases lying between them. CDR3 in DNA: TGTGCCAGCTCGTTGAACAGGGATTACGAGCAGTACTTC. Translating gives CASSLNRDYEQYF.

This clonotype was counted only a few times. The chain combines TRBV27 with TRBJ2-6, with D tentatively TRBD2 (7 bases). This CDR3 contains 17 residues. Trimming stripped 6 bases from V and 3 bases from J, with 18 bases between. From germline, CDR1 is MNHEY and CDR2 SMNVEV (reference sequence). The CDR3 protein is CASRRGGGAGGANVLTF. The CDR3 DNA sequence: TGTGCCAGCAGGCGTGGGGGGGGGGCGGGTGGGGCCAACGTCCTGACTTTC.

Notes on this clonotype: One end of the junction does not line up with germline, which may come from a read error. The CDR3 DNA sequence: TGTGCCAGCAGGGCGGGGGGGAGGACAGATACCCAGTATTTC. Its translation is CASRAGGRTDTQYF. The chain is built from TRBV6-1 and TRBJ2-3; TRBD2 matches at 9 bases. Germline CDR1 is MNHNS and CDR2 is SASEGT. CDR3 size: 14 residues.

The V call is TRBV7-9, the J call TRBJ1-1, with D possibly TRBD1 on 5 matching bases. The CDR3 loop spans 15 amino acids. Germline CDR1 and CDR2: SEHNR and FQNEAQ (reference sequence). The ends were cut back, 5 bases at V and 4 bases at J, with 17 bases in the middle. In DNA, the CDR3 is TGTGCCAGCAGCCACAAAGGGCAGGGAGGCACTGAAGCTTTCTTT. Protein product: CASSHKGQGGTEAFF.

CDR3 protein: CASSEGDRNSPLHF. DNA of the CDR3: TGTGCCAGCAGTGAAGGGGACAGAAATTCACCCCTCCACTTT. The rearrangement joins TRBV6-4 to TRBJ1-6; 7 bases map to TRBD1. Losses at the gene ends were 3 bases for V and 7 bases for J; bases not matched to a gene: 3. Germline V CDR1 and CDR2: MRHNA, SNTAGT. The CDR3 runs to 14 residues.

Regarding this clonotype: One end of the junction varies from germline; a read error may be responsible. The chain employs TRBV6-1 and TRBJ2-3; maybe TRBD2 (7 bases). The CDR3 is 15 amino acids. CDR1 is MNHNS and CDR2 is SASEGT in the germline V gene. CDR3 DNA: TGTGCCCGCAGTGCAGGGAGGGGGGGCGCCAATATTCAGTATTTC. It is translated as CARSAGRGGANIQYF.

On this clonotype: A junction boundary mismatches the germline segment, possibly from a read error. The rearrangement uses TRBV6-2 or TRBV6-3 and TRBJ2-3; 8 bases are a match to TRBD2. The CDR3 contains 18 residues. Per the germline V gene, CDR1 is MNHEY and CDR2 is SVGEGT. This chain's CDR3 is CASTDGGLGGGGKDTQYF. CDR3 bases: TGTGCGAGCACCGACGGGGGACTAGGGGGGGGGGGCAAAGATACCCAGTATTTT.

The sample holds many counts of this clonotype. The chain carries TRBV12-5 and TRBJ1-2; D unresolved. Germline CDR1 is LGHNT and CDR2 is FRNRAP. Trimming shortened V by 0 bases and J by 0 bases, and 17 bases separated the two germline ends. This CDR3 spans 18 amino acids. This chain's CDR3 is CASGLVKSSGPANYGYTF. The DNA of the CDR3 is TGTGCTAGTGGTTTGGTAAAGTCCAGTGGCCCCGCTAACTATGGCTACACCTTC.

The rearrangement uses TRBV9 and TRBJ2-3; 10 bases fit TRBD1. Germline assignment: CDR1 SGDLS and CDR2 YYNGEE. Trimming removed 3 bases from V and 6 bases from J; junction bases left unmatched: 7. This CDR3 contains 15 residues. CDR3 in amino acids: CASSGAGTGADTQYF. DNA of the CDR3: TGTGCCAGCAGCGGCGCCGGGACAGGGGCGGATACGCAGTATTTT.

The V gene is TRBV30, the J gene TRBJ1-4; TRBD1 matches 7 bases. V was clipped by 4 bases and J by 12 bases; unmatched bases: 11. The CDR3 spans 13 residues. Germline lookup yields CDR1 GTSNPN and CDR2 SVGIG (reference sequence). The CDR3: CAWNQGGDRELFF. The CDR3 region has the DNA TGTGCCTGGAACCAGGGGGGAGATAGGGAACTGTTTTTT.

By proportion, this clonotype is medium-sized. In nucleotides, the CDR3 is TGTGCCAGCAGTGAAGAACGATATGAGCAGTTCTTC. It is translated as CASSEERYEQFF. This chain connects TRBV6-1 to TRBJ2-1; D is unresolved. CDR3 size: 12 residues. Trimming took 1 base from V and 8 from J, leaving 6 bases between them. The germline gives CDR1 MNHNS, CDR2 SASEGT.

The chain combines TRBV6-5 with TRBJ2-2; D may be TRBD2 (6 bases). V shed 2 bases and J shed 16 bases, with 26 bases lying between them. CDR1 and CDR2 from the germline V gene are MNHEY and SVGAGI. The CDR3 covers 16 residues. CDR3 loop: CASSYVGTQGTETQFF. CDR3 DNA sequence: TGTGCCAGCAGTTACGTTGGGACTCAAGGCACAGAGACGCAGTTTTTT.

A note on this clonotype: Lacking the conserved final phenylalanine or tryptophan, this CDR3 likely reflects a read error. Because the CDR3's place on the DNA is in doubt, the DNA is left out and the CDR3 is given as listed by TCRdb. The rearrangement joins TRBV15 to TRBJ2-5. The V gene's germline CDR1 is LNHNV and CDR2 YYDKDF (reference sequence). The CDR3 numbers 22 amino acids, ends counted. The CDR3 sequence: CATKPGYFFFLNIFSRDGILPC.

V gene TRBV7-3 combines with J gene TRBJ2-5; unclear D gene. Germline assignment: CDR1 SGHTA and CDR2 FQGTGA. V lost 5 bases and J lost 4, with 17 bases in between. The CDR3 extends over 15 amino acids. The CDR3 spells CASSPSPATIETQYF. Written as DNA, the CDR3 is TGTGCCAGCAGCCCTTCTCCCGCGACGATAGAGACCCAGTACTTC.

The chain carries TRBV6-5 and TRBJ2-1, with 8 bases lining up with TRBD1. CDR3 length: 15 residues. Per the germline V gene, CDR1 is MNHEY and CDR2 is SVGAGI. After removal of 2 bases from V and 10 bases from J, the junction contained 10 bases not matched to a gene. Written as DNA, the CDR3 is TGTGCCAGCAGTTACCTCCCGCAGGGGGCTGGGGAGCAGTTCTTC. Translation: CASSYLPQGAGEQFF.

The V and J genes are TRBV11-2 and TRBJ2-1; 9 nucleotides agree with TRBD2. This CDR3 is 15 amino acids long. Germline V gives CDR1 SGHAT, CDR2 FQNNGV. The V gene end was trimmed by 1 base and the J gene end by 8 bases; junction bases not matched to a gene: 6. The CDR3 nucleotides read TGTGCCAGCAGCTTAGCGGGACTAGCATCCGATGAGCAGTTCTTC. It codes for CASSLAGLASDEQFF.

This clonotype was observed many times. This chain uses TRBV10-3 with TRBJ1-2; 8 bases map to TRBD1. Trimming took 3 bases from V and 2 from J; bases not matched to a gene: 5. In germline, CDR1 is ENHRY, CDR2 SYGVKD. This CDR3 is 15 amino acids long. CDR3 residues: CAISDGQGDNYGYTF. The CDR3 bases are TGTGCCATCAGTGACGGACAGGGAGACAACTATGGCTACACCTTC.